Given below is one T cell receptor (beta chain) in context. The target antigen is unknown. Using a J-beta primer mix together with a sample-barcoded 5' primer, a second PCR was run for roughly 6 to 12 cycles. Each cDNA molecule carried a tag from a template-switch adaptor that contained 12 random nucleotides. TCRdb analysed the 5' RACE reads with MiXCR anew, one entry per CDR3 protein. The sample has 2 million or so distinct CDR3 sequences; 49% are singletons. Germline V gives CDR1 SGHTA, CDR2 FQGNSA. This CDR3 is 15 amino acids long. Between the trimmed V and J ends, which lost 1 base and 4 bases, there was a span of 14 bases. These data are taken from a study of blood T cells in healthy people across ages. Whole-study findings and limits: Investigators treated diversity estimates from one million T cells as underestimates.

Aged about 6 to 90, donors were systemically healthy Caucasians from Russia. The chain carries TRBV7-2 and TRBJ2-7; D may be TRBD1 (7 bases). Sample: blood. This receptor was identified in a woman aged 35 to 49 in good health. DNA of the CDR3: TGTGCCAGCAGCTTAGTCGACGCAGGGGGGTACGAGCAGTACTTC. Amino acids: CASSLVDAGGYEQYF.